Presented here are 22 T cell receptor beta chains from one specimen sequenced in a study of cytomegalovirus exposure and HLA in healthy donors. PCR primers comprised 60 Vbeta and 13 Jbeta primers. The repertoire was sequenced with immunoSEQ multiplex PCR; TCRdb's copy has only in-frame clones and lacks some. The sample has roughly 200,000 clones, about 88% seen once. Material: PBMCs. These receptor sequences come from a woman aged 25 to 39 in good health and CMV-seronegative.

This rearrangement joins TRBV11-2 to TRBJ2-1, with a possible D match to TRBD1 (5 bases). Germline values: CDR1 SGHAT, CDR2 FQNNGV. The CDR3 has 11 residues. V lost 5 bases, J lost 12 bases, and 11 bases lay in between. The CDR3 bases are TGTGCCAGCAGCCTCTCAGGGTGGCAGTTCTTC. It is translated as CASSLSGWQFF. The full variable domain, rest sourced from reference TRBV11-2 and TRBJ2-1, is EAGVAQSPRYKIIEKRQSVAFWCNPISGHATLYWYQQILGQGPKLLIQFQNNGVVDDSQLPKDRFSAERLKGVDSTLKIQPAKLEDSAVYLCASSLSGWQFFGPGTRLTVL.

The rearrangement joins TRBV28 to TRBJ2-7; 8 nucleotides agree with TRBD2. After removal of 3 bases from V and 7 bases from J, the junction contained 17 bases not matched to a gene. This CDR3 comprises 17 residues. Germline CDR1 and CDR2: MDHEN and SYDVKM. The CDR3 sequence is CASSFSGGGRTGGEQYF. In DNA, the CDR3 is TGTGCCAGCAGTTTCTCGGGAGGGGGAAGAACCGGGGGGGAGCAGTACTTC. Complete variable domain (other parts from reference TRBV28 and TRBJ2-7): DVKVTQSSRYLVKRTGEKVFLECVQDMDHENMFWYRQDPGLGLRLIYFSYDVKMKEKGDIPEGYSVSREKKERFSLILESASTNQTSMYLCASSFSGGGRTGGEQYFGPGTRLTVT.

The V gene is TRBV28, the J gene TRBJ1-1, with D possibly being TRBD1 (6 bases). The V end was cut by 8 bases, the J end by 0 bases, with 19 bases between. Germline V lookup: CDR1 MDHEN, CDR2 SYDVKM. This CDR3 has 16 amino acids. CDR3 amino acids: CASHYGGGRVNTEAFF. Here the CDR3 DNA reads TGTGCCAGCCACTACGGTGGGGGCAGAGTGAACACTGAAGCTTTCTTT.

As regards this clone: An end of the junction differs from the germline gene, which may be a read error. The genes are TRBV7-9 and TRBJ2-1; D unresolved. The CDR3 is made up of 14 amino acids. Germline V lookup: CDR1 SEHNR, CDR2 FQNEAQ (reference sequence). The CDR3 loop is CSSNPSPSYNEQFF. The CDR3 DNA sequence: TGTTCCAGCAACCCCAGTCCCTCCTACAATGAGCAGTTCTTC.

CDR3 sequence: CATSRVQVRTNEKLFF. CDR3 coding DNA: TGTGCCACCAGCAGAGTTCAAGTCAGAACTAATGAAAAACTGTTTTTT. The rearrangement joins TRBV15 to TRBJ1-4, with D unclear. Germline CDR1 reads LNHNV; CDR2 reads YYDKDF (reference sequence). Trimming left V 1 base short and J 1 base short, with 10 bases between. The CDR3 is made up of 16 amino acids.

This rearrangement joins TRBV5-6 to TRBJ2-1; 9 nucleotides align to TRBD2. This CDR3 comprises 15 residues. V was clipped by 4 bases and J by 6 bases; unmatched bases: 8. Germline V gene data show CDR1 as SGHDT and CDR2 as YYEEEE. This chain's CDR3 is CASSLVGTSSNEQFF. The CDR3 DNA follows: TGTGCCAGCAGCCTAGTGGGGACTAGCAGCAATGAGCAGTTCTTC.

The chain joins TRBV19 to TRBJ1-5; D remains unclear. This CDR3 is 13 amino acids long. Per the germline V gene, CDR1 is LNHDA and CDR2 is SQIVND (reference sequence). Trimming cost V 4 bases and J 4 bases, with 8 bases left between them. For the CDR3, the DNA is TGTGCCAGTAGTACTCTTAAAAATCAGCCCCAGCATTTT. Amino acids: CASSTLKNQPQHF.

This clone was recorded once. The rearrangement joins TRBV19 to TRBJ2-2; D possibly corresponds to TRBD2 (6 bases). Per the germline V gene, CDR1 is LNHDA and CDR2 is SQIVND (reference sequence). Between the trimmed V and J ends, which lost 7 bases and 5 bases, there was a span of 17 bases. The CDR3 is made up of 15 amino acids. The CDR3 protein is CASTPGGGLTGELFF. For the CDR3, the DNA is TGTGCCAGTACCCCCGGGGGAGGACTAACCGGGGAGCTGTTTTTT.

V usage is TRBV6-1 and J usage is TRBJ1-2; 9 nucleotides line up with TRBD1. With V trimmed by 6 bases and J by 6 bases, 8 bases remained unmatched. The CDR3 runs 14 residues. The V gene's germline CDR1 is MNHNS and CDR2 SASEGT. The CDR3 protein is CASRPRGTGNGYTF. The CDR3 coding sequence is TGTGCCAGCAGACCGCGAGGGACAGGGAATGGCTACACCTTC.

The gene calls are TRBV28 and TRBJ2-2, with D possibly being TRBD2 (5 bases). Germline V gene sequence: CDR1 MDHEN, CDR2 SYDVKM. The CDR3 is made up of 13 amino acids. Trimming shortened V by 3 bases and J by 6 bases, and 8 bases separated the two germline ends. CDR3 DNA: TGTGCCAGCAGTTTCTCGGGATCCGGGGAGCTGTTTTTT. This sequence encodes CASSFSGSGELFF.

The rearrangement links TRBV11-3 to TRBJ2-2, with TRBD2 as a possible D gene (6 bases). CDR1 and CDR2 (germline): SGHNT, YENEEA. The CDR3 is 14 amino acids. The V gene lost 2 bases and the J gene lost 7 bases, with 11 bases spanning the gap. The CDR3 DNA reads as TGTGCCAGCAGCTTACGGGGGAATAACGGGGAGCTGTTTTTT. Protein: CASSLRGNNGELFF.

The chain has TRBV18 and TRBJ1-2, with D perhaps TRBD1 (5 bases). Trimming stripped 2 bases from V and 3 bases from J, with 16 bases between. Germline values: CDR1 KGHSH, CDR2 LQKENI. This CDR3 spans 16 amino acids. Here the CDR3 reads CASSPVSGTGDYGYTF. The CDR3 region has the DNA TGTGCCAGCTCACCAGTTTCGGGGACGGGAGACTATGGCTACACCTTC.

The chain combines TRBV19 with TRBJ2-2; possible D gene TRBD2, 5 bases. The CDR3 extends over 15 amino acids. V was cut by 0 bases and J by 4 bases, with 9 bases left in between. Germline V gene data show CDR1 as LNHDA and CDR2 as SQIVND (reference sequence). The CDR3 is CASSIDGGPTGELFF. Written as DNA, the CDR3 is TGTGCCAGTAGTATAGATGGCGGGCCCACCGGGGAGCTGTTTTTT.

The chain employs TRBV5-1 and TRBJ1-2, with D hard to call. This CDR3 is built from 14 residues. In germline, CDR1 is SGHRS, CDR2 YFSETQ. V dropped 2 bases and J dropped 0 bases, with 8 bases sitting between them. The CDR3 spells CASSLLDANYGYTF. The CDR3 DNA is TGCGCCAGCAGCTTATTAGATGCTAACTATGGCTACACCTTC.

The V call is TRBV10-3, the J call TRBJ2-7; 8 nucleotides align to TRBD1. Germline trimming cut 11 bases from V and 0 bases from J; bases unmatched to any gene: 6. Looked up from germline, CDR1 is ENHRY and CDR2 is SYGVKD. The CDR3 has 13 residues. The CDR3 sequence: CAAAGTGSYEQYF. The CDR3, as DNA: TGTGCCGCCGCCGGGACAGGCTCCTACGAGCAGTACTTC.

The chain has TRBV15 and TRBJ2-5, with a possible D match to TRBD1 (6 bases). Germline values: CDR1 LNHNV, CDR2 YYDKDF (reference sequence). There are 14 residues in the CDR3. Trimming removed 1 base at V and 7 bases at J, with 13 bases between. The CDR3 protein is CATSRADRRGTQYF. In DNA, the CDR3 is TGTGCCACCAGCAGAGCTGACAGGAGAGGGACCCAGTACTTC.

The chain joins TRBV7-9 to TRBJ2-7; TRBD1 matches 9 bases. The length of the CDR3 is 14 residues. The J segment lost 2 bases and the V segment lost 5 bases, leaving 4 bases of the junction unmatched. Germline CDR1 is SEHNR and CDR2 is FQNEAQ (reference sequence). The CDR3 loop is CASSTGTGPYEQYF. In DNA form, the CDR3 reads TGTGCCAGCAGCACCGGGACAGGGCCCTACGAGCAGTACTTC.

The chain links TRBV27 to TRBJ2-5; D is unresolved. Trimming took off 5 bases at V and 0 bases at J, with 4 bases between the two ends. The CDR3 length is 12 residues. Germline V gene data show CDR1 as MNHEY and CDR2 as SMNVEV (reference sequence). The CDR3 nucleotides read TGTGCCAGCAGTCCCGACCAAGAGACCCAGTACTTC. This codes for CASSPDQETQYF.

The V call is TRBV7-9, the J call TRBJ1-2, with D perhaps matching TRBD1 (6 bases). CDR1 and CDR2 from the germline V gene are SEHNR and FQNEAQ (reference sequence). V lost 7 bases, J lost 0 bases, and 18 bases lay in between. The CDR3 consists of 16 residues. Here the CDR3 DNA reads TGTGCCAGCACCGTAGGGGGATTACCCGCTAACTATGGCTACACCTTC. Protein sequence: CASTVGGLPANYGYTF.

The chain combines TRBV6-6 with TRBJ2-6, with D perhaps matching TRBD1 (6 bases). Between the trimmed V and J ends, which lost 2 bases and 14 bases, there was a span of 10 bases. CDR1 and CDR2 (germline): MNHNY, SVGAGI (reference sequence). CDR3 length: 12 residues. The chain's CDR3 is CASSYPQGLLTF. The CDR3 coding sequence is TGTGCCAGCAGTTACCCACAGGGCCTCCTGACTTTC.

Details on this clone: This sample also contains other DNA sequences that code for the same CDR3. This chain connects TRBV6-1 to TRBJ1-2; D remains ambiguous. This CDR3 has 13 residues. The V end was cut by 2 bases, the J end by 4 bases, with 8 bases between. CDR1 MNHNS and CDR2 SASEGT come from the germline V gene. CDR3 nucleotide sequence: TGTGCCAGCAGTGAATCGGGAGTCTATGGCTACACCTTC. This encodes CASSESGVYGYTF.

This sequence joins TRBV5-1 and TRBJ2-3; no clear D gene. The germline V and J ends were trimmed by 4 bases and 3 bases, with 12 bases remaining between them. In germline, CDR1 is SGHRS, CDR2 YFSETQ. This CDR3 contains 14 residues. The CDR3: CASSLQVGTDTQYF. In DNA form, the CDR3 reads TGCGCCAGCAGCCTACAAGTCGGGACAGATACGCAGTATTTT.